The T cell receptor beta chain under discussion was sequenced for a study of identical twins. Overall study results and limits: Without tracking the same donors, conclusions rested on cross-sectional statistical analysis.

Comments on this clonotype: As yet, its antigen is unknown.

Trimming pared 4 bases from V and 0 bases from J, leaving 12 bases between. This CDR3 has 15 residues. The germline V gene has CDR1 SGHTA and CDR2 FQGNSA. TCRdb passed the 5' RACE reads through MiXCR, listing each CDR3 protein once. The sample has around 220,000 distinct CDR3 sequences, over 11% seen once. The clonotype was recovered from a woman between 18 and 30 years old in good health. Sequences were obtained from memory (CD45RO+) T cells sorted from blood. The J gene is TRBJ2-5, the V gene TRBV7-2; TRBD2 is a possible D gene (6 bases). The CDR3 DNA reads TGTGCCAGCAGCTACCGGGACTCATACCAAGAGACCCAGTACTTC. This sequence encodes CASSYRDSYQETQYF.